This T cell receptor (beta chain) was sequenced for a study of T cells expressing NK-cell markers. Whole-study context: It was sorted CD3+CD56-NKG2C+, CD3+CD56+NKG2C- and CD3+CD56+NKG2C+ T cells that provided the TCR beta repertoires. Most of the eight sequenced donors were classified as HCMV-seropositive, and one was classified as seronegative. General study points: Top CD8+ clonotypes included the dominant CD3+CD56+NKG2C+ clonotypes in roughly 6 donors.

About this clonotype itself: Its antigen is unknown.

The germline V gene encodes CDR1 KGHSH and CDR2 LQKENI. The CDR3 loop spans 16 amino acids. TCR beta cDNA was generated via 5'RACE template switching incorporating UMIs. TCRdb re-called the 5' RACE reads and gives one entry per CDR3 protein, without DNA. Its table lists about 300,000 distinct CDR3 sequences. This receptor was taken from a woman between 18 and 69 years old in good health. The chain recombines TRBV18 with TRBJ2-1; without DNA, the TCRdb call of TRBD2 cannot be checked. The source material was blood T cells: a sorted CD56 or NKG2C T cell subset, CD4+ or CD8+ T cells, or bulk PBMC T cells (not recorded which). The CDR3 reads CASSSQLAGGSGEQFF.